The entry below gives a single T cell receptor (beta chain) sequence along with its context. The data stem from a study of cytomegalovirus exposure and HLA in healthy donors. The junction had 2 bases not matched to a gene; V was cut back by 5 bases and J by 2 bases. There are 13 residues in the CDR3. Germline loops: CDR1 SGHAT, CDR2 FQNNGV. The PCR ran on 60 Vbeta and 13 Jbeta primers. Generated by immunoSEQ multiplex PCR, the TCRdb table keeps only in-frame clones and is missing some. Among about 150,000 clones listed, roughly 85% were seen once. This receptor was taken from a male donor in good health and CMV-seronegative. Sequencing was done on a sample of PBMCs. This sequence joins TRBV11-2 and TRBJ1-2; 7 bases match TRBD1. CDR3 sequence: CASSPQGNYGYTF. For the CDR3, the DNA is TGTGCCAGCAGCCCACAGGGGAACTATGGCTACACCTTC.